The entry below describes one TCR beta chain. This sample was taken from a study of blood T cell repertoires in COVID-19. Study as a whole: Spain, Italy and the United States supplied samples that represented acute and convalescent COVID-19. The analysed material was cDNA or gDNA that came from T cells, B-cell-depleted T cells, or PBMCs.

Original processing methods: Amplification with reference gene primers provided the estimates of nucleated cell counts. Here immunoSEQ multiplex PCR was the method, and the copy in TCRdb shows in-frame clones only, minus some. D and trimming were read from the DNA, whereas the V and J calls and clone size are those reported in that table. The data hold about 94,000 clones, with about four fifths observed a single time. Trimming took 5 bases from V and 8 from J; bases not matched to a gene: 11. The CDR3 extends over 16 amino acids. The germline V gene has CDR1 MDHEN and CDR2 SYDVKM. Sequenced sample: peripheral blood. The TCR was taken from a man aged 55 to 70 with acute or convalescent COVID-19. V and J are TRBV28 and TRBJ1-4; 10 bases are shared with TRBD1. The DNA for the CDR3 is TGTGCCAGCAGTCCCCTTAAGGGGACAGGGGCCGAAAAACTGTTTTTT. Translating it yields CASSPLKGTGAEKLFF.